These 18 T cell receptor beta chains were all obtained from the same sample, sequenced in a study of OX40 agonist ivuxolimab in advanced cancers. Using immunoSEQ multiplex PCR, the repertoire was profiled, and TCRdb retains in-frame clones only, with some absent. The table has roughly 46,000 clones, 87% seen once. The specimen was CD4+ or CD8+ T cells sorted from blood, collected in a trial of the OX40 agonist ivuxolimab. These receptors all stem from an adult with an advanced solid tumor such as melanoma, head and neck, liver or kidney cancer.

The DNA for the CDR3 is TGCGCCAGCAGCTTGGGACAGAACACCGGGGAGCTGTTTTTT. Its protein product is CASSLGQNTGELFF. The chain combines TRBV5-1 with TRBJ2-2; the D is unclear. The length of the CDR3 is 14 residues. From germline, CDR1 is SGHRS and CDR2 YFSETQ. The germline V and J ends were trimmed by 0 bases and 1 base, with 4 bases remaining between them.

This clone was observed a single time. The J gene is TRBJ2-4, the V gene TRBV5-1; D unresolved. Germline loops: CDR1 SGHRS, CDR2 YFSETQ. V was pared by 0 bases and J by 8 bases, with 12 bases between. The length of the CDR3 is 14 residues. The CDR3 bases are TGCGCCAGCAGCTTGGAAGGTAGCAGATACATTCAGTACTTC. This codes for CASSLEGSRYIQYF.

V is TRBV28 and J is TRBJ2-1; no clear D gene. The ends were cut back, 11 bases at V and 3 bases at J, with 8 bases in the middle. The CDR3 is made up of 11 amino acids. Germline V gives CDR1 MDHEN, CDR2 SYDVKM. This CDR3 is CAASIYNEQFF. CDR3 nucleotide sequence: TGTGCCGCTAGTATCTACAATGAGCAGTTCTTC.

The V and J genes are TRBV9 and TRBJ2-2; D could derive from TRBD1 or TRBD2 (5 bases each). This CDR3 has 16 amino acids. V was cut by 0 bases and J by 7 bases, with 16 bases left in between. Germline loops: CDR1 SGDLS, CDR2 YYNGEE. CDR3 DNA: TGTGCCAGCAGCGTAGGGGACGGCAGGACGGGCGGGGAGCTGTTTTTT. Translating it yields CASSVGDGRTGGELFF. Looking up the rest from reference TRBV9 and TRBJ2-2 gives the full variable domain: DSGVTQTPKHLITATGQRVTLRCSPRSGDLSVYWYQQSLDQGLQFLIQYYNGEERAKGNILERFSAQQFPDLHSELNLSSLELGDSALYFCASSVGDGRTGGELFFGEGSRLTVL.

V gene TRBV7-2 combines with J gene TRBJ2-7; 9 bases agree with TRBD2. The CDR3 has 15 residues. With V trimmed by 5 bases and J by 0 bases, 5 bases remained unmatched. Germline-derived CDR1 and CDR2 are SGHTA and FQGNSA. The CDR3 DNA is TGTGCCAGCAGCCCCCGGACTAGCGCCTCCTACGAGCAGTACTTC. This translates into CASSPRTSASYEQYF.

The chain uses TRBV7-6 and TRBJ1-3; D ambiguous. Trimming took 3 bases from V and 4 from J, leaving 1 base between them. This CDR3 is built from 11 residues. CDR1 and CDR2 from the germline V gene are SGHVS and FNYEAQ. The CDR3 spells CASSLGNTIYF. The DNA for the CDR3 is TGTGCCAGCAGCTTGGGAAACACCATATATTTT.

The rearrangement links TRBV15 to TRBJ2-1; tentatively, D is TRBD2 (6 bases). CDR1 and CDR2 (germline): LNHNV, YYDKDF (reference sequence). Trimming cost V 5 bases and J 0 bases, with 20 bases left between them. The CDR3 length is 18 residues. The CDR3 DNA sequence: TGTGCCACCAGCGGGGGGTCAGGGTTGCGGAGCTCCTACAATGAGCAGTTCTTC. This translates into CATSGGSGLRSSYNEQFF.

CDR3 in amino acids: CASSPRWGNTDTQYF. CDR3 DNA: TGTGCCAGCAGCCCTAGATGGGGGAACACAGATACGCAGTATTTT. V gene TRBV11-2 combines with J gene TRBJ2-3, with D tentatively TRBD1 or TRBD2 (5 bases each). Germline CDR1 reads SGHAT; CDR2 reads FQNNGV. The CDR3 sequence is 15 residues long. Between the trimmed V and J ends, which lost 5 bases and 2 bases, there was a span of 14 bases.

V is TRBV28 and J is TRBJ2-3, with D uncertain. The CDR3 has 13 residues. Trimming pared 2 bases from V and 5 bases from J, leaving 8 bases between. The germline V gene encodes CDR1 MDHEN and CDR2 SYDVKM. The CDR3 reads CASSLGPLDTQYF. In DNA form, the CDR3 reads TGTGCCAGCAGTTTAGGACCTTTAGATACGCAGTATTTT.

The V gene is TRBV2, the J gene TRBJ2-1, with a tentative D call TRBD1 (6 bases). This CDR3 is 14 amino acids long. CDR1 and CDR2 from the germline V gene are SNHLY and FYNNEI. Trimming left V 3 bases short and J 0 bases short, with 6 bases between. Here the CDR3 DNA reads TGTGCCAGCAGTGACAGGGGCTCCTACAATGAGCAGTTCTTC. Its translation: CASSDRGSYNEQFF.

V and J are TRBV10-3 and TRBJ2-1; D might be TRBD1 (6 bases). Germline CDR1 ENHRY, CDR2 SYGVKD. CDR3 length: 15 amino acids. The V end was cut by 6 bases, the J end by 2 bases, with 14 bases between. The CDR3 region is CAISPDSSAYNEQFF. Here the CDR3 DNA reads TGTGCCATCAGCCCGGACAGCTCCGCCTACAATGAGCAGTTCTTC.

The chain's CDR3 is CAIKKTGIQETQYF. In DNA, the CDR3 is TGTGCCATCAAGAAAACAGGGATCCAAGAGACCCAGTACTTC. The chain employs TRBV10-3 and TRBJ2-5, with D possibly matching TRBD1 (6 bases). From germline, CDR1 is ENHRY and CDR2 SYGVKD. This CDR3 comprises 14 residues. The germline V and J ends were trimmed by 7 bases and 1 base, with 13 bases remaining between them.

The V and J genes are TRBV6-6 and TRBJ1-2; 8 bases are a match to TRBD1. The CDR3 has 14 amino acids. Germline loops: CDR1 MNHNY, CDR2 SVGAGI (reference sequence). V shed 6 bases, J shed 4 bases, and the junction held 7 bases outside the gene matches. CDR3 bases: TGTGCCAGCAGGGACCCGGGACAGGTCTATGGCTACACCTTC. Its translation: CASRDPGQVYGYTF.

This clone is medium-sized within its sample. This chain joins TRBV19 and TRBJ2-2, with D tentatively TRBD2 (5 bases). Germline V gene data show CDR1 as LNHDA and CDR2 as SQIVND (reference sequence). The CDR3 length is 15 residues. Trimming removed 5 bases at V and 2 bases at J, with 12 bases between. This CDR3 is CASSADFFNTGELFF. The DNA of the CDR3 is TGTGCCAGTAGTGCGGACTTTTTTAACACCGGGGAGCTGTTTTTT. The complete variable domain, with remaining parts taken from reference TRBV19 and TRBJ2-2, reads DGGITQSPKYLFRKEGQNVTLSCEQNLNHDAMYWYRQDPGQGLRLIYYSQIVNDFQKGDIAEGYSVSREKKESFPLTVTSAQKNPTAFYLCASSADFFNTGELFFGEGSRLTVL.

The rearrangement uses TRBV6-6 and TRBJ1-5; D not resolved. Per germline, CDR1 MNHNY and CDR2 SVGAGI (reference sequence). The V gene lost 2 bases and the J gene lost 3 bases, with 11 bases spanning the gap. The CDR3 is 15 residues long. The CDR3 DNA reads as TGTGCCAGCAGTTACGGGCAGGCTTACAATCAGCCCCAGCATTTT. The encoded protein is CASSYGQAYNQPQHF.

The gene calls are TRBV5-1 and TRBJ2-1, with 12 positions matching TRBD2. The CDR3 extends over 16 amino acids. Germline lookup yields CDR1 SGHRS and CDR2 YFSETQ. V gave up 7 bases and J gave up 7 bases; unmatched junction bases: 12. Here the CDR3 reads CASRKTSGRIMNEQFF. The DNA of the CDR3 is TGCGCCAGCCGAAAGACTAGCGGGAGAATAATGAATGAGCAGTTCTTC.

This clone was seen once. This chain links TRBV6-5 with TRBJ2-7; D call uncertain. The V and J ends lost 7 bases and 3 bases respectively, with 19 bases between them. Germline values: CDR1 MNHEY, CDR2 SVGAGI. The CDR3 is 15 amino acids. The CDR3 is CASTDVGSLDYEQYF. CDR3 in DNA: TGTGCCAGCACCGACGTAGGGTCCCTTGACTACGAGCAGTACTTC.

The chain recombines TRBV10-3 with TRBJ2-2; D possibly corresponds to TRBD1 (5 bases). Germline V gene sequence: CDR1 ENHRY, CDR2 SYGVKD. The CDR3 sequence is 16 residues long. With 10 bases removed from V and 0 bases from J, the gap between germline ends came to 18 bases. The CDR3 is CATMWPRTTNTGELFF. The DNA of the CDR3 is TGTGCCACAATGTGGCCCCGGACAACGAACACCGGGGAGCTGTTTTTT.